This T cell receptor (beta chain) is drawn from a study of patients and donors after allogeneic stem cell transplantation. With 3 bases removed from V and 0 bases from J, the gap between germline ends came to 12 bases. Germline V gene lookup returns CDR1 DFQATT and CDR2 SNEGSKA (reference sequence). The CDR3 has 16 amino acids. This clonotype has ten or more counts. MiXCR was run by TCRdb on the RT-PCR reads, yielding one entry per CDR3 protein. This sample has 400,000 to 500,000 distinct CDR3 sequences, with roughly 17% found just once. The sequencing sample was made of blood, either unsorted or a sorted T cell fraction (not recorded which). The V gene is TRBV20-1, the J gene TRBJ2-6; D unresolved. This sequence originates from a human donor who was either an allogeneic HSCT recipient or a stem cell or donor lymphocyte infusion donor (not recorded which). It is not recorded whose cells these are; they may come from a transplant donor. The CDR3 reads CSASVRSRSGANVLTF. CDR3 nucleotides: TGCAGTGCTAGTGTCAGGAGCCGCTCTGGGGCCAACGTCCTGACTTTC.